This T cell receptor (beta chain) was captured by sequencing in a study of shared clonotypes between healthy human individuals. Measured with immunoSEQ multiplex PCR; TCRdb has only the in-frame clones, and not every one. The sample yields 300,000 to 350,000 clones, 73% seen once. The germline V gene has CDR1 SGHNT and CDR2 YYREEE (reference sequence). The CDR3 is 18 residues long. Unmatched junction bases numbered 16, after V lost 1 base and J lost 5 bases. Donors comprised only Caucasian adults living in Nashville, Tennessee. This clone turned up a few times. The sample comprised memory CD4+ T cells sorted from blood. Sample subset: CD45RA-negative fraction. The source of this sequence is a man aged 30 to 39 in good health. The chain has TRBV5-4 and TRBJ2-5, with TRBD2 matching 8 bases. The CDR3 bases are TGTGCCAGCAGCTTGACCCATAAGAACGGGAGGGCCGGGGAGACCCAGTACTTC. Its translation: CASSLTHKNGRAGETQYF.